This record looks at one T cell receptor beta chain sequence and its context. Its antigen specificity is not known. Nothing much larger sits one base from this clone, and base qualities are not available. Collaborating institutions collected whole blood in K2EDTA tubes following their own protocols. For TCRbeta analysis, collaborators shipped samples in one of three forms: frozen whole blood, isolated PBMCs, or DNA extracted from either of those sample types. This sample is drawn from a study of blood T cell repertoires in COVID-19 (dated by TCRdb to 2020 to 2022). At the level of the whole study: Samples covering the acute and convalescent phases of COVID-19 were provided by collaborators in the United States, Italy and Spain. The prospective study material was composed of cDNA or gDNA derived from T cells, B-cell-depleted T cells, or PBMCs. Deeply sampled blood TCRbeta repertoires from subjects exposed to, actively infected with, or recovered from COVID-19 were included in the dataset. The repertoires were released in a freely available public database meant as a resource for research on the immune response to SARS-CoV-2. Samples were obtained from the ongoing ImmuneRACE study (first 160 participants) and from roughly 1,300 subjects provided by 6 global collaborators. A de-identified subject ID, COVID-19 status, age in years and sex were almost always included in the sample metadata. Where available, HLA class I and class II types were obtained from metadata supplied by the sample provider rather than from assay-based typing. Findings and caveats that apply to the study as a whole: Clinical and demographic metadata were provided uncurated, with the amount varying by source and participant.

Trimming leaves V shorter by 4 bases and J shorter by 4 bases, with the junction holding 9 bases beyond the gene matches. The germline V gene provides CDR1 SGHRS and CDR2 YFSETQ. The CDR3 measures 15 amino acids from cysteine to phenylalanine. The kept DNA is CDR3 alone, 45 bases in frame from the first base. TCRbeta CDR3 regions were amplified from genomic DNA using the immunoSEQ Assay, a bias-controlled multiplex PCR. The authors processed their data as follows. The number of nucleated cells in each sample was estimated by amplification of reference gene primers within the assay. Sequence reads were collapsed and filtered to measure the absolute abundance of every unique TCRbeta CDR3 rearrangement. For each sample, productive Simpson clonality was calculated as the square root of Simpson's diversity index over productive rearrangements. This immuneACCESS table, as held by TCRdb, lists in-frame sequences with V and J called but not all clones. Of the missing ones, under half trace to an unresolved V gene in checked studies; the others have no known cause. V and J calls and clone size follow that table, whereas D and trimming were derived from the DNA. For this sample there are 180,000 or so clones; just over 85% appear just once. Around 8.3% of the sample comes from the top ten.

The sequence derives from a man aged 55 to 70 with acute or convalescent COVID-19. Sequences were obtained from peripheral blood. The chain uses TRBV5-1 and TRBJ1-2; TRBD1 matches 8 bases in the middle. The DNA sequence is TGCGCCAGCAGCCCCCGGGGACAGGACCCCTATGGCTACACCTTC. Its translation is CASSPRGQDPYGYTF.